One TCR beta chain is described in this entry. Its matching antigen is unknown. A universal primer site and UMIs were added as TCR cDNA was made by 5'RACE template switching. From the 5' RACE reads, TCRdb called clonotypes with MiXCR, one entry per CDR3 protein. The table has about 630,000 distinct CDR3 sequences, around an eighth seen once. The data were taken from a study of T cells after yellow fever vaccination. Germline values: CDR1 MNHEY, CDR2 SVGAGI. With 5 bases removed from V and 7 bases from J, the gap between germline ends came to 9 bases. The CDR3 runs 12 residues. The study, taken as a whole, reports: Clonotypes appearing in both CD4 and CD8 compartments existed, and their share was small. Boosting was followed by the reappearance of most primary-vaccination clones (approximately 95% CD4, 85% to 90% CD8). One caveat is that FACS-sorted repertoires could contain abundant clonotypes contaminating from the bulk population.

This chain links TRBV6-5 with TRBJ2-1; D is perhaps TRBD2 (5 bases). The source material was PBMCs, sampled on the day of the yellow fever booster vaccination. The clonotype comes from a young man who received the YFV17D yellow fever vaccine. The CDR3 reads CASSNSENEQFF. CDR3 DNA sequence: TGTGCCAGCAGTAATAGCGAGAATGAGCAGTTCTTC.